This TCR beta chain was recorded in a study of human T cells and chemical hapten exposure (dated by TCRdb to the early 2020s). For context, the study as a whole: For sensitization, 2% DPC in acetone was applied to an approximately 2 cm by approximately 2 cm area of upper inner arm skin. Throughout the study period of about 25 weeks, patients also received therapeutic DPC doses to the scalp every week. Patch testing was done on the upper back using Finn chambers containing 0.01% DPC, and results were scored after 6 days according to International Contact Dermatitis Research Group standards. Most of the patients in the cohort were female, and the cohort covered alopecia areata with under or over 50% scalp involvement, alopecia totalis and alopecia universalis. Libraries were pooled for sequencing, and per-sample TCR yields varied mainly because of small differences in library volumes within the pool. Peripheral blood TCR repertoire changes were tracked in vivo in alopecia patients during primary and secondary sensitization to the hapten diphenylcyclopropenone (DPC). Blood samples were taken from patients before sensitization (week 0) and then at 2, 6 and about 24 weeks after DPC sensitization. For TCR sequencing, blood came from 25 to 35 alopecia patients at anywhere from one to four time points (pre-sensitization, 2, 6 and 24 weeks).

Results the study describes overall, beyond this receptor: Significantly more large CDR3 similarity clusters were formed by expanded TCRs than by pre-sensitization or healthy control sets, consistent with antigen-driven responses. No change with DPC sensitization was found in the number of TCRs above 1 in 1000 frequency, and no evidence of global repertoire structure alterations was found. All patients had alopecia, a presumed autoimmune disease, so their immune response might differ from that of healthy individuals. Repeated subsampling changed both the strength of the expansion versus patch-test correlation and the threshold at which the correlation became significant. The number of PT1 expanded TCRs positively correlated with patch test score, significant at thresholds 8, 16 and 32 but not 4.

Libraries were built with RACE. This sample was sequenced with a NextSeq 500. During library preparation, unique molecular identifiers were attached to individual cDNA molecules so that TCRs could be counted in a quantitative, reproducible way. For every blood RNA sample, sequencing covered both the TCR alpha and TCR beta chains. Per the original workflow: The median number of TCRs per sample was around 100,000, ranging from about 20,000 to 750,000. V, J and CDR3 annotation of the TCR reads was carried out using the Decombinator software suite. For the PS versus PT1 abundance plots, all samples were subsampled to the same number of TCRs (28,000). TCRs were defined as expanded if absent before sensitization and observed at least eight times at the 2-week time point. Using fastp at Q25 and MiXCR, TCRdb reprocessed the public reads and kept productive beta chains. Rows are unified per CDR3 protein, each entry keeping the most common DNA and genes. Here the V and J calls rest on TCRdb's processing, not on the authors' analysis. Counted in this sample were roughly 250,000 distinct CDR3 sequences; over 8% of them appeared once. The top ten clonotypes cover less than 3% of the sample.

The meaning of the sample's time point label: pre-sensitization, week 0. According to the study, the label for this sample's treatment or condition signals: therapeutic diphenylcyclopropenone sensitization with weekly scalp DPC. At each patch-test visit, blood was drawn before the patch test was applied. Patients were considered eligible if aged 18 to 70, diagnosed with alopecia and deemed suitable for DPC therapy, and patients were excluded if pregnant. Unfractionated whole blood was collected in Tempus Blood RNA tubes, and total RNA was extracted from that blood. Measured from the cysteine to the phenylalanine, the CDR3 is 12 residues long. Only CDR3 DNA remains: 36 bases, in frame from the first base. The junction carries 10 bases between V and J, which are trimmed by 6 bases and 6 bases respectively. Reading the germline V gene gives CDR1 SGHRS and CDR2 YFSETQ. This clonotype was seen a handful of times. Its target antigen remains unknown. Qualities for individual bases were not recorded, and no much larger clone is one base off.

The clonotype comes from a woman aged 40 to 50 with alopecia areata. Some clones in this sample may be carry-over from other donors' samples. Specimen: whole blood, collected in connection with sensitization to the hapten diphenylcyclopropenone (DPC). The chain joins TRBV5-1 to TRBJ2-1; possibly the D gene is TRBD2, per 6 matching bases. The encoded CDR3 is CASTPAGNEQFF. The nucleotides are TGCGCCAGCACCCCAGCGGGCAATGAGCAGTTCTTC. When the CDR3 is completed using the reference TRBV5-1 and TRBJ2-1 genes on either side, the full variable domain is KAGVTQTPRYLIKTRGQQVTLSCSPISGHRSVSWYQQTPGQGLQFLFEYFSETQRNKGNFPGRFSGRQFSNSRSEMNVSTLELGDSALYLCASTPAGNEQFFGPGTRLTVL.